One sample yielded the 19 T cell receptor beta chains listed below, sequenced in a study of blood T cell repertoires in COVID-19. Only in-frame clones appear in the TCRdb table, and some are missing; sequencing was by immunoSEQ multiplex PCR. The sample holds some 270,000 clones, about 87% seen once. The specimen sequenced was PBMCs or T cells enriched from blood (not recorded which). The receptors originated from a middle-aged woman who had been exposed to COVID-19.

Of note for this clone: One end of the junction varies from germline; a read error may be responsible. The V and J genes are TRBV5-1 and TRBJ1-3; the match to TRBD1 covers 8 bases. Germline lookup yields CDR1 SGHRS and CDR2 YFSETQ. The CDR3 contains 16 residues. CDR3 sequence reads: CASSSGQGLSGNTIYF. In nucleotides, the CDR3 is TGTGCCAGCAGCTCCGGACAGGGCCTCTCTGGAAACACCATATATTTT.

The CDR3 loop is CASSPLTSGSQSSYNEQFF. Written as DNA, the CDR3 is TGTGCCAGCAGCCCGCTGACTAGCGGGAGCCAGAGCTCCTACAATGAGCAGTTCTTC. The chain combines TRBV7-9 with TRBJ2-1; 12 bases line up with TRBD2. Per germline, CDR1 SEHNR and CDR2 FQNEAQ (reference sequence). V gave up 5 bases and J gave up 0 bases; unmatched junction bases: 11. There are 19 residues in the CDR3. Complete variable domain (other parts from reference TRBV7-9 and TRBJ2-1): DTGVSQNPRHKITKRGQNVTFRCDPISEHNRLYWYRQTLGQGPEFLTYFQNEAQLEKSRLLSDRFSAERPKGSFSTLEIQRTEQGDSAMYLCASSPLTSGSQSSYNEQFFGPGTRLTVL.

The CDR3 nucleotides read TGCAGCGTTGAAGTCCGGGGGGCAAGAACTGAAGCTTTCTTT. Amino acid sequence: CSVEVRGARTEAFF. The V gene is TRBV29-1, the J gene TRBJ1-1, with a weak D call TRBD1 (6 bases). Germline assignment: CDR1 SQVTM and CDR2 ANQGSEA. The length of the CDR3 is 14 residues. V lost 1 base and J lost 5, with 14 bases in between.

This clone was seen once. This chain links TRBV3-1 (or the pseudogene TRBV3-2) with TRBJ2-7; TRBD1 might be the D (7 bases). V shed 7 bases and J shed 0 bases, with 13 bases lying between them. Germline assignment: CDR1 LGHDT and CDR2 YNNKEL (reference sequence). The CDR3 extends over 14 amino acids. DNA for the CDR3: TGTGCCAGCATGAATCAGGGGGGCTCCTACGAGCAGTACTTC. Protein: CASMNQGGSYEQYF.

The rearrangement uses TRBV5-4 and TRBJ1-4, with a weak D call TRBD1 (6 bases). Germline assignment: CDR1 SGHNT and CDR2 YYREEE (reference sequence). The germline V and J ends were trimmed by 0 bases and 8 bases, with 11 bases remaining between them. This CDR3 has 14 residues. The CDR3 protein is CASSLGQGNEKLFF. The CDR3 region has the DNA TGTGCCAGCAGCTTGGGTCAGGGGAACGAAAAACTGTTTTTT.

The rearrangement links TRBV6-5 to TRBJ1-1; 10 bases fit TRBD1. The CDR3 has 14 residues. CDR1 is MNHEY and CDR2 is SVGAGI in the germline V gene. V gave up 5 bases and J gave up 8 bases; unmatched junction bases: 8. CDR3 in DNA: TGTGCCAGCAGTCCCTCGACAGGGGGCGTAGAAGCTTTCTTT. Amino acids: CASSPSTGGVEAFF.

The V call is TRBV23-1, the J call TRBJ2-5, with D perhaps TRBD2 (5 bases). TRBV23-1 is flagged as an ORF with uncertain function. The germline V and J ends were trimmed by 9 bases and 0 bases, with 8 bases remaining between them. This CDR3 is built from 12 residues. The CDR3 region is CASSLDQETQYF. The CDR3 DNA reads TGCGCCAGTTCACTAGACCAAGAGACCCAGTACTTC.

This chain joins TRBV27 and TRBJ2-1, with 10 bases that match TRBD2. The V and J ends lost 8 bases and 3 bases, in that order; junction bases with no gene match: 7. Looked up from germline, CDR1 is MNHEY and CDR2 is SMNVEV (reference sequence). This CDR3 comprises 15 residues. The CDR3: CASSAGTSVYNEQFF. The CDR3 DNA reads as TGTGCCAGCTCCGCCGGGACTAGCGTCTACAATGAGCAGTTCTTC.

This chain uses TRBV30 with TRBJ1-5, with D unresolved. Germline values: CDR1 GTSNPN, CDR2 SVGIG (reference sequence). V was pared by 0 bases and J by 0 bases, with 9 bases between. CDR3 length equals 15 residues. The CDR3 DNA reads TGTGCCTGGAGTGTGGGAGAGTATAGCAATCAGCCCCAGCATTTT. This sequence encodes CAWSVGEYSNQPQHF.

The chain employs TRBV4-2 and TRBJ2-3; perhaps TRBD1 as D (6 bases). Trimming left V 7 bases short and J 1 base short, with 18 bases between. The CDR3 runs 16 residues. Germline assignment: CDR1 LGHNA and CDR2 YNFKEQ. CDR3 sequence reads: CASTTGSQGRTDTQYF. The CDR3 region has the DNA TGTGCCAGCACCACCGGGTCACAGGGTCGCACAGATACGCAGTATTTT.

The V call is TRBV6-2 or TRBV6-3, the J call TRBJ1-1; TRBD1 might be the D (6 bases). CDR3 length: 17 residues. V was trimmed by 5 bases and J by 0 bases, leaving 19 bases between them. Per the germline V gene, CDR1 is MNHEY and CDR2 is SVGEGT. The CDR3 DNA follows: TGTGCCAGCAGTCAATTCGGACAGAGACCTATGAACACTGAAGCTTTCTTT. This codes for CASSQFGQRPMNTEAFF.

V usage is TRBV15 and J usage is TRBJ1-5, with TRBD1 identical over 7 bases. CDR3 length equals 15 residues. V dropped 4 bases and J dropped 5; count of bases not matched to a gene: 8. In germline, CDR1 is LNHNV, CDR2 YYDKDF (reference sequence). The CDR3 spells CATSKDRLTDQPQHF. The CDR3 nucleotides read TGTGCCACCAGCAAGGACAGGCTTACGGATCAGCCCCAGCATTTT.

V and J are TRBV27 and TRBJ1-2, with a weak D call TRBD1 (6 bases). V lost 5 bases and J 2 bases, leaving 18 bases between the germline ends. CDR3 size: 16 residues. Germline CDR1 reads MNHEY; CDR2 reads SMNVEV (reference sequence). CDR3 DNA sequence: TGTGCCAGCAGTCGCGGGAGGGGGGCTGGAAACTATGGCTACACCTTC. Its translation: CASSRGRGAGNYGYTF.

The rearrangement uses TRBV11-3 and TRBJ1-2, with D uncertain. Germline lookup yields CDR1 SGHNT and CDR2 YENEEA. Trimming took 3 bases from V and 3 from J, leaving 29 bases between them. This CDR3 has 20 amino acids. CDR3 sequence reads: CASSFDYPGPDSDLDYGYTF. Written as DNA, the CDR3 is TGTGCCAGCAGCTTCGACTACCCCGGACCCGATTCTGATTTAGACTATGGCTACACCTTC.

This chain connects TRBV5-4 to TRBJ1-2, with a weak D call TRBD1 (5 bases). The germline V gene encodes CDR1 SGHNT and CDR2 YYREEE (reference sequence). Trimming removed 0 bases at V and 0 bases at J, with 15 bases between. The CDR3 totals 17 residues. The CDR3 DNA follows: TGTGCCAGCAGCTTGGATAGCTCGGGGGTGACTAACTATGGCTACACCTTC. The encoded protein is CASSLDSSGVTNYGYTF.

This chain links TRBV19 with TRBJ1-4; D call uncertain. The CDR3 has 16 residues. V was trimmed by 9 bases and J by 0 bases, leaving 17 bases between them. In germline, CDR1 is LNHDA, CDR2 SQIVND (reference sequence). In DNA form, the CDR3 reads TGTGCCAGCCGAGGTTTTAGTAGAGCAACTAATGAAAAACTGTTTTTT. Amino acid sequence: CASRGFSRATNEKLFF.

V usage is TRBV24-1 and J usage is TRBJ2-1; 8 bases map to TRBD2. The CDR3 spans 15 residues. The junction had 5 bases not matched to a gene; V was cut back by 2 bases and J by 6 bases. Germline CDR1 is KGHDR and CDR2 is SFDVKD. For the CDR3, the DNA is TGTGCCACCAGTGATTGGACTAGCTATGGCAATGAGCAGTTCTTC. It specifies CATSDWTSYGNEQFF.

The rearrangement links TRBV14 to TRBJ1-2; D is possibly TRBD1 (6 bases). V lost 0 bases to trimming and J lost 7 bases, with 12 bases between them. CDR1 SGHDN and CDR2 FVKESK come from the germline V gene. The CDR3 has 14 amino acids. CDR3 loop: CASSQDHGQFGYTF. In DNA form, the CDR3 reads TGTGCCAGCAGCCAAGATCATGGACAGTTTGGCTACACCTTC.

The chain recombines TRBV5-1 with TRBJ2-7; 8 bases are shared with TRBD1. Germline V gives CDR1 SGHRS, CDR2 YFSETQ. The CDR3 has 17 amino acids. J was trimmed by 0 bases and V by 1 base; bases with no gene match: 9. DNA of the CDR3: TGCGCCAGCAGCTTGAAGAAAACCGGGACAGGCTCCTACGAGCAGTACTTC. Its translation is CASSLKKTGTGSYEQYF.